This T cell receptor beta chain was identified during a study of long-term antiretroviral therapy in people with HIV. The CDR3 has 15 residues. The germline V gene has CDR1 SEHNR and CDR2 FQNEAQ (reference sequence). V lost 5 bases and J lost 0, with 12 bases in between. immunoSEQ v3.0 was run at survey level. Profiling relied on immunoSEQ multiplex PCR, and the TCRdb table lists in-frame clones only, not all of them. The sample includes about 26,000 clones, around 85% of them seen just once. The material sequenced was unsorted PBMCs, taken around 5 years after starting antiretroviral therapy. The chain employs TRBV7-9 and TRBJ2-3, with D maybe TRBD2 (6 bases). The receptor's source is a man aged 40-49 years with HIV. The CDR3 bases are TGTGCCAGCAGCAAGGGAGGACTGAGCACAGATACGCAGTATTTT. Amino acid sequence: CASSKGGLSTDTQYF.